The 8 T cell receptor beta chains in this list originate from one sample, sequenced in a study of beta chain features in type 1 diabetes. Study-wide findings and caveats: In every one of the four CD4+ subsets, TCRB CDR3s were moderately but significantly shorter in Type 1 diabetes patients.

These TCRs' antigens remain unknown. Reverse transcribing all isolated RNA meant expressed TCRB transcripts were sequenced. The method was immunoSEQ multiplex PCR; TCRdb's version includes in-frame clones alone and lacks a portion of them. The sample records approximately 170,000 clones, approximately 7.9% being singletons. Sequenced sample: central memory CD4+ T cells from blood. The receptors shown here come from a man younger than 35 with type 1 diabetes.

The table lists this clone with a few counts. CDR3 coding DNA: TGTGCCAGCAGCTTAGCAGGGGTGGGCCAAGAGACCCAGTACTTC. This sequence encodes CASSLAGVGQETQYF. J is TRBJ2-5 and V is TRBV7-9; possible D gene TRBD1, 5 bases. CDR3 size: 15 residues. V was cut by 0 bases and J by 1 base, with 9 bases left in between. Looked up from germline, CDR1 is SEHNR and CDR2 is FQNEAQ (reference sequence). Together with reference TRBV7-9 and TRBJ2-5, the CDR3 gives the full variable domain: DTGVSQNPRHKITKRGQNVTFRCDPISEHNRLYWYRQTLGQGPEFLTYFQNEAQLEKSRLLSDRFSAERPKGSFSTLEIQRTEQGDSAMYLCASSLAGVGQETQYFGPGTRLLVL.

In its sample, this clone was seen many times. The chain carries TRBV2 and TRBJ1-1, with 9 nucleotides matching TRBD1. V was pared by 6 bases and J by 5 bases, with 4 bases of the junction left unmatched. In germline, CDR1 is SNHLY, CDR2 FYNNEI. This CDR3 has 13 amino acids. CDR3 DNA sequence: TGTGCCAGCAGGGGACAGGGCAGGACTGAAGCTTTCTTT. Amino acids: CASRGQGRTEAFF.

This rearrangement joins TRBV7-8 to TRBJ1-5, with 10 bases fitting TRBD1. CDR1 and CDR2 (germline): SGHVS, FQNEAQ. The CDR3 totals 14 residues. V trimming: 4 bases; J trimming: 7 bases; junction bases outside the gene matches: 4. The CDR3 DNA reads as TGTGCCAGCAGCTCGGGGACAGGGGAACAGCCCCAGCATTTT. It yields the protein CASSSGTGEQPQHF. Supplemented by reference TRBV7-8 and TRBJ1-5, the full variable domain reads GAGVSQSPRYKVAKRGQDVALRCDPISGHVSLFWYQQALGQGPEFLTYFQNEAQLDKSGLPSDRFFAERPEGSVSTLKIQRTQQEDSAVYLCASSSGTGEQPQHFGDGTRLSIL.

This clone was recorded a few times. The rearrangement uses TRBV5-1 and TRBJ2-5; 10 bases are a match to TRBD1. Per germline, CDR1 SGHRS and CDR2 YFSETQ. The J segment lost 5 bases and the V segment lost 0 bases, leaving 4 bases of the junction unmatched. This CDR3 contains 15 residues. CDR3 sequence reads: CASSLGTGGEETQYF. CDR3 DNA sequence: TGCGCCAGCAGCTTGGGGACAGGGGGTGAGGAGACCCAGTACTTC.

This clone is classed as medium-sized. This CDR3 reads CASSPDRDTEAFF. Here the CDR3 DNA reads TGCGCCAGCAGCCCCGACAGGGATACTGAAGCTTTCTTT. V gene TRBV4-3 combines with J gene TRBJ1-1, with TRBD1 matching over 7 bases. This CDR3 has 13 residues. J was trimmed by 5 bases and V by 4 bases; bases with no gene match: 4. Germline V lookup: CDR1 LGHNA, CDR2 YSLEER.

This clone was seen a few times. The junction differs from germline at one of its ends, possibly a read error. The chain links TRBV27 to TRBJ2-7, with 10 bases that match TRBD2. The germline V gene encodes CDR1 MNHEY and CDR2 SMNVEV (reference sequence). CDR3 length equals 10 residues. This CDR3 reads CASKGTSANF. The CDR3 DNA sequence: TGTGCCAGCAAAGGGACTAGCGCTAATTTC.

In its sample, this clone was seen a few times. The chain couples TRBV11-2 to TRBJ2-5; 9 nucleotides match TRBD1. The length of the CDR3 is 15 residues. The V segment lost 5 bases and the J segment 5 bases; nucleotides outside the gene matches: 9. CDR1 is SGHAT and CDR2 is FQNNGV in the germline V gene. CDR3 protein: CASSPGTGFQETQYF. In nucleotides, the CDR3 is TGTGCCAGCAGCCCCGGGACAGGGTTTCAGGAGACCCAGTACTTC.

This clone was found a few times. CDR3 region: CASSLVGVKSSYEQYF. CDR3 nucleotide sequence: TGTGCCAGCAGCTTAGTAGGGGTAAAAAGCTCCTACGAGCAGTACTTC. The chain joins TRBV7-2 to TRBJ2-7; D may be TRBD1 (5 bases). V was shortened by 1 base and J by 0 bases, with 13 bases between the two germline ends. Germline V gene lookup returns CDR1 SGHTA and CDR2 FQGNSA. This CDR3 region has 16 residues.